Presented here are 6 T cell receptor beta chains from one specimen sequenced in a study of blood T cell repertoires in COVID-19. TCRdb's copy holds only in-frame clones and misses some; the assay was immunoSEQ multiplex PCR. Here the sample spans about 170,000 clones, around four fifths being singletons. Specimen: peripheral blood. The source of these receptors is a woman older than 75 with COVID-19, enrolled during active disease.

The chain has TRBV7-3 and TRBJ2-3; 8 bases agree with TRBD2. V lost 4 bases, J lost 2 bases, and 11 bases stayed unmatched. Germline CDR1 SGHTA, CDR2 FQGTGA. The CDR3 consists of 17 residues. The CDR3 DNA sequence: TGTGCCAGCAGCTCCTGGGGTAGCGGGGCTATCACAGATACGCAGTATTTT. Translation gives CASSSWGSGAITDTQYF.

The V gene is TRBV28, the J gene TRBJ1-5; maybe TRBD1 (6 bases). The CDR3 covers 17 residues. Germline V gene data show CDR1 as MDHEN and CDR2 as SYDVKM. V shed 5 bases and J shed 2 bases, with 19 bases lying between them. For the CDR3, the DNA is TGTGCCAGCAGTACCCCTTCTTGGGGGGGCCGCAATCAGCCCCAGCATTTT. This codes for CASSTPSWGGRNQPQHF.

This clone came up once. The V gene is TRBV18, the J gene TRBJ2-7; 8 bases line up with TRBD1. The CDR3 loop spans 14 amino acids. V lost 1 base to trimming and J lost 4 bases; unmatched junction nucleotides: 3. The germline CDR1 and CDR2 sequences are KGHSH and LQKENI. The CDR3 is CASSPRTGNYEQYF. Here the CDR3 DNA reads TGTGCCAGCTCACCACGGACAGGGAATTACGAGCAGTACTTC.

The chain links TRBV7-2 to TRBJ2-5; weak D call: TRBD1 (6 bases). In germline, CDR1 is SGHTA, CDR2 FQGNSA. Trimming pared 5 bases from V and 4 bases from J, leaving 11 bases between. The CDR3 length is 13 residues. CDR3 in amino acids: CASSRSGVETQYF. DNA of the CDR3: TGTGCCAGCAGCCGATCAGGGGTAGAGACCCAGTACTTC.

The V and J genes are TRBV6-5 and TRBJ2-1; weak D call: TRBD2 (6 bases). Trimming took off 0 bases at V and 10 bases at J, with 16 bases between the two ends. This CDR3 comprises 15 residues. Germline CDR1 reads MNHEY; CDR2 reads SVGAGI. The CDR3 DNA reads TGTGCCAGCAGTTACTCGGTGGATGGGGGGAGGGAGCAGTTCTTC. Encoded protein: CASSYSVDGGREQFF.

The chain links TRBV10-2 to TRBJ2-7; 8 positions match TRBD2. The CDR3 consists of 15 residues. V lost 8 bases to trimming and J lost 4 bases; unmatched junction nucleotides: 13. CDR1 is WSHSY, CDR2 SAAADI, per germline. The CDR3 nucleotides are TGCGCCAGCTCAACCCTGGGCGGGAGGTTGTACGAGCAGTACTTC. The encoded protein is CASSTLGGRLYEQYF.